These 22 T cell receptor beta chains share one sample of origin, sequenced in a study of cytomegalovirus exposure and HLA in healthy donors. The study ran its PCR with 60 Vbeta and 13 Jbeta primers. Sequencing was performed with immunoSEQ multiplex PCR; in TCRdb, only in-frame clones are kept and a portion is missing. The data contain roughly 98,000 clones, around 77% of them seen just once; the ten biggest clones take up approximately 7.7%. The sequenced sample was PBMCs. All receptors derive from a female donor in good health and CMV-seronegative.

With regard to this clone: One end of the junction fails to match germline, which may point to a read error. The genes are TRBV7-9 and TRBJ1-3; TRBD1 might be the D (5 bases). CDR3 size: 16 residues. CDR1 and CDR2 (germline): SEHNR, FQNEAQ (reference sequence). For the CDR3, the DNA is TGTTCCAGCAGCTTAGTTACAGGCAGCTCTGGAAACACCATATATTTT. Residues: CSSSLVTGSSGNTIYF.

This chain joins TRBV6-5 and TRBJ2-7, with TRBD1 identical over 8 bases. The CDR3 spans 14 residues. CDR1 MNHEY and CDR2 SVGAGI come from the germline V gene. The ends lost 6 bases at V and 4 bases at J; junction bases unmatched: 8. Here the CDR3 DNA reads TGTGCCAGCAGCTTAAACAGGGGGACATACGAGCAGTACTTC. Translated, it gives CASSLNRGTYEQYF.

This chain joins TRBV10-2 and TRBJ1-2; D is possibly TRBD1 (5 bases). The germline gives CDR1 WSHSY, CDR2 SAAADI. Trimming cost V 7 bases and J 0 bases, with 12 bases left between them. CDR3 length: 14 residues. The CDR3 sequence: CASIREGSNYGYTF. The CDR3 coding sequence is TGCGCCAGCATAAGGGAGGGGTCTAACTATGGCTACACCTTC.

J is TRBJ2-5 and V is TRBV2, with D perhaps TRBD2 (6 bases). The length of the CDR3 is 13 residues. V lost 8 bases and J 1 base, leaving 11 bases between the germline ends. From germline, CDR1 is SNHLY and CDR2 FYNNEI. CDR3 in DNA: TGTGCCAGCCCGTCGGGAGTCCAAGAGACCCAGTACTTC. Its translation: CASPSGVQETQYF.

Here the CDR3 reads CASSPTQVYEQYF. CDR3 in DNA: TGTGCCAGCTCACCAACGCAGGTCTACGAGCAGTACTTC. The chain joins TRBV18 to TRBJ2-7; D ambiguous. V lost 2 bases and J 3 bases, leaving 8 bases between the germline ends. This CDR3 region has 13 residues. Germline CDR1 is KGHSH and CDR2 is LQKENI. The full variable domain, rest sourced from reference TRBV18 and TRBJ2-7, is NAGVMQNPRHLVRRRGQEARLRCSPMKGHSHVYWYRQLPEEGLKFMVYLQKENIIDESGMPKERFSAEFPKEGPSILRIQQVVRGDSAAYFCASSPTQVYEQYFGPGTRLTVT.

J is TRBJ2-2 and V is TRBV7-2; TRBD1 aligns across 8 bases. The CDR3 has 14 amino acids. With V trimmed by 6 bases and J by 3 bases, 3 bases remained unmatched. The germline V gene encodes CDR1 SGHTA and CDR2 FQGNSA. CDR3 DNA sequence: TGTGCCAGCAGTAGACAGGGGTACACCGGGGAGCTGTTTTTT. This translates into CASSRQGYTGELFF.

V is TRBV5-5 and J is TRBJ1-1; no clear D gene. Germline values: CDR1 SGHKS, CDR2 YYEKEE (reference sequence). This CDR3 has 13 amino acids. V was clipped by 3 bases and J by 0 bases, with 6 bases between them. CDR3 DNA: TGTGCCAGCAGCTGGACTATGAACACTGAAGCTTTCTTT. Encoded protein: CASSWTMNTEAFF.

The chain carries TRBV5-1 and TRBJ2-7; TRBD1 matches at 9 bases. Germline CDR1 is SGHRS and CDR2 is YFSETQ. Trimming at V came to 2 bases and at J to 2 bases, leaving 5 bases not matched to a gene. CDR3 length equals 15 residues. As DNA, the CDR3 is TGCGCCAGCAGCTTACCCGGGACAGGGACCTACGAGCAGTACTTC. As protein: CASSLPGTGTYEQYF.

The chain is built from TRBV11-3 and TRBJ2-7; the D gene is possibly TRBD2 (5 bases). Trimming cost V 4 bases and J 6 bases, with 10 bases left between them. CDR3 length: 12 residues. The germline gives CDR1 SGHNT, CDR2 YENEEA. DNA of the CDR3: TGTGCCAGCAGCTCGGACTCGCGCGAGCAGTACTTC. Protein: CASSSDSREQYF.

The chain has TRBV7-6 and TRBJ2-7; TRBD1 matches at 7 bases. The CDR3 consists of 14 residues. CDR1 is SGHVS, CDR2 FNYEAQ, per germline. The J segment lost 6 bases and the V segment lost 5 bases, leaving 10 bases of the junction unmatched. This CDR3 is CASSETGTAVEQYF. As DNA, the CDR3 is TGTGCCAGCAGCGAGACAGGGACCGCCGTCGAGCAGTACTTC.

The CDR3 region has the DNA TGTGCCAGCATGGGCGCCCGGTCGAATCAGCCCCAGCATTTT. Translating gives CASMGARSNQPQHF. The chain is built from TRBV2 and TRBJ1-5; D is ambiguous. The germline V gene has CDR1 SNHLY and CDR2 FYNNEI. Trimming pared 7 bases from V and 4 bases from J, leaving 14 bases between. The length of the CDR3 is 14 residues.

V gene TRBV11-1 combines with J gene TRBJ2-1, with 7 nucleotides matching TRBD1. With V trimmed by 5 bases and J by 5 bases, 3 bases remained unmatched. The germline CDR1 and CDR2 sequences are SGHAT and FQDESV (reference sequence). The CDR3 spans 13 residues. CDR3 region: CASSEDRDNEQFF. The CDR3 DNA sequence: TGTGCCAGCAGCGAAGACAGGGACAATGAGCAGTTCTTC.

This chain uses TRBV2 with TRBJ2-4; 7 bases map to TRBD1. The CDR3 is 11 amino acids. Looked up from germline, CDR1 is SNHLY and CDR2 is FYNNEI. V lost 2 bases, J lost 15 bases, and 4 bases stayed unmatched. As DNA, the CDR3 is TGTGCCAGCAGTGAAAGGGGGCAGTGGTACTTC. Its translation is CASSERGQWYF.

The gene calls are TRBV13 and TRBJ2-3; 7 bases map to TRBD2. The CDR3 loop spans 17 amino acids. CDR1 PRHDT and CDR2 FYEKMQ come from the germline V gene (reference sequence). V was clipped by 1 base and J by 3 bases; unmatched bases: 10. In DNA, the CDR3 is TGTGCCAGCAGCTTAGACCCGGCGGGAGATGGAACAGATACGCAGTATTTT. As protein: CASSLDPAGDGTDTQYF.

By proportion, this clone is large (0.1 to 1%). V and J are TRBV20-1 and TRBJ2-7, with 8 bases that match TRBD2. The germline CDR1 and CDR2 sequences are DFQATT and SNEGSKA (reference sequence). V was clipped by 4 bases and J by 5 bases; unmatched bases: 1. CDR3 size: 11 residues. CDR3 in amino acids: CSATGGDEQYF. The CDR3 nucleotides read TGCAGTGCTACCGGGGGGGACGAGCAGTACTTC.

This clone came up once. The genes are TRBV6-5 and TRBJ2-2; weak D call: TRBD1 (6 bases). Germline CDR1 and CDR2: MNHEY and SVGAGI. Trimming took 10 bases from V and 3 from J, leaving 18 bases between them. This CDR3 comprises 15 residues. The CDR3 loop is CATNALGAHTGELFF. CDR3 bases: TGTGCCACTAACGCCCTGGGGGCGCACACCGGGGAGCTGTTTTTT.

This clone was counted between two and nine times. The V gene is TRBV5-4, the J gene TRBJ2-7, with 9 bases identical to TRBD2. The CDR3 runs 14 residues. From germline, CDR1 is SGHNT and CDR2 YYREEE (reference sequence). The trim removed 4 bases at V and 6 bases at J, leaving 8 bases unmatched. The CDR3 protein is CASSPGLARSEQYF. The CDR3 DNA follows: TGTGCCAGCAGCCCGGGACTAGCCCGAAGCGAGCAGTACTTC.

The chain uses TRBV6-5 and TRBJ1-1, with TRBD1 matching 7 bases. From germline, CDR1 is MNHEY and CDR2 SVGAGI. The junction had 8 bases not matched to a gene; V was cut back by 4 bases and J by 3 bases. The CDR3 is 15 residues long. The CDR3 loop reads CASSLSGQEYTEAFF. The CDR3 bases are TGTGCCAGCAGTTTAAGCGGACAGGAGTACACTGAAGCTTTCTTT.

In this sample, this clone turned up once. V is TRBV6-5 and J is TRBJ2-7; possibly TRBD1 for D (5 bases). The CDR3 has 15 amino acids. V was pared by 7 bases and J by 2 bases, with 18 bases between. Germline loops: CDR1 MNHEY, CDR2 SVGAGI. CDR3 DNA: TGTGCCAGCACCGCCAGGGCGACACCTCCCTACGAGCAGTACTTC. Translation: CASTARATPPYEQYF.

The chain recombines TRBV10-3 with TRBJ1-5; TRBD1 matches at 9 bases. Looked up from germline, CDR1 is ENHRY and CDR2 is SYGVKD. The V segment lost 8 bases and the J segment 4 bases; nucleotides outside the gene matches: 6. The CDR3 has 14 amino acids. The CDR3 loop reads CAIGGQGRNQPQHF. The CDR3 DNA sequence: TGTGCCATCGGGGGACAGGGACGGAATCAGCCCCAGCATTTT.

This rearrangement joins TRBV25-1 to TRBJ2-2; 9 bases are a match to TRBD1. Per the germline V gene, CDR1 is MGHDK and CDR2 is SYGVNS. Germline trimming cut 10 bases from V and 7 bases from J; bases unmatched to any gene: 10. CDR3 length: 14 residues. CDR3 protein: CATAGTGSVGELFF. The CDR3 DNA reads TGTGCCACCGCCGGGACAGGGTCGGTCGGGGAGCTGTTTTTT.

The chain recombines TRBV19 with TRBJ1-3; no reliable D call. V dropped 3 bases and J dropped 2 bases, with 11 bases sitting between them. The CDR3 is 15 residues long. In germline, CDR1 is LNHDA, CDR2 SQIVND (reference sequence). The DNA for the CDR3 is TGTGCCAGTAGTATCGCGGGGAGGGCTGGAAACACCATATATTTT. This gives the protein CASSIAGRAGNTIYF. Together with reference TRBV19 and TRBJ1-3, the CDR3 gives the full variable domain: DGGITQSPKYLFRKEGQNVTLSCEQNLNHDAMYWYRQDPGQGLRLIYYSQIVNDFQKGDIAEGYSVSREKKESFPLTVTSAQKNPTAFYLCASSIAGRAGNTIYFGEGSWLTVV.